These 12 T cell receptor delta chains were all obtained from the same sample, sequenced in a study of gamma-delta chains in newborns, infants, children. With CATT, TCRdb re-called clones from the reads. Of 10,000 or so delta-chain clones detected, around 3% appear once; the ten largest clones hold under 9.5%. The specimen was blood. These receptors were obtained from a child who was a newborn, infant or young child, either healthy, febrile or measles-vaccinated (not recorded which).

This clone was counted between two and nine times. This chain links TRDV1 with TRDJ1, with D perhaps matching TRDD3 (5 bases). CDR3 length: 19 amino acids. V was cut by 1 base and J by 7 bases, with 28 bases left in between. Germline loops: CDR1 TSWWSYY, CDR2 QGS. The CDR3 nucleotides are TGTGCTCTTGGGGAACCGAACAAGACCATGGGGTACACCGAAGGTAAACTCATCTTT. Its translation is CALGEPNKTMGYTEGKLIF.

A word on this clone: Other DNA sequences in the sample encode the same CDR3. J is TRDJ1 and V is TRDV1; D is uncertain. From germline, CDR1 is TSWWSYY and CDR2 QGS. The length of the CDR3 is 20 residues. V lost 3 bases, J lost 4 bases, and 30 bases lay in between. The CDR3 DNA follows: TGTGCTCTTGGGGAGTGCCCCCTCGCGGCGATAAGAACCCCGATCGATAAACTCATCTTT. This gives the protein CALGECPLAAIRTPIDKLIF.

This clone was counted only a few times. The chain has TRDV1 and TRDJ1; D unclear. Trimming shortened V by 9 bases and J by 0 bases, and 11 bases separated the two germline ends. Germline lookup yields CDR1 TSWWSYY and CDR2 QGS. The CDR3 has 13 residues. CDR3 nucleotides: TGTGCTCTCGTCCCCCCGAACACCGATAAACTCATCTTT. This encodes CALVPPNTDKLIF.

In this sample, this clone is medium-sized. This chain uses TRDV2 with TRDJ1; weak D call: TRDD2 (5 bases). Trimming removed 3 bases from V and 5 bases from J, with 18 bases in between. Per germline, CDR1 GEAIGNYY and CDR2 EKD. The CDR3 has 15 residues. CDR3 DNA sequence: TGTGCCTGTGACCCTGCTTCCCCCAGAGCTGATAAACTCATCTTT. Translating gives CACDPASPRADKLIF.

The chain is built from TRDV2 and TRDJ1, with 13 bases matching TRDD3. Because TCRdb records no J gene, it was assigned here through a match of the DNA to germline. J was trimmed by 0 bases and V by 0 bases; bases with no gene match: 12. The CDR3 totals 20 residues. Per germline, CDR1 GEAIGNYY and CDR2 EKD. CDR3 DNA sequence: TGTGCCTGTGACACCGTACCAACTGGGGGATACGGCGGTCACACCGATAAACTCATCTTT. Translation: CACDTVPTGGYGGHTDKLIF.

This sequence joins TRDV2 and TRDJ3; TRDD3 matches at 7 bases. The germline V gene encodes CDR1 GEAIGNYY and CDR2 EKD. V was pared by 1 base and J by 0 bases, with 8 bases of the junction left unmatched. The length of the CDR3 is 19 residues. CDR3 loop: CACDTARGMPSWDTRQMFF. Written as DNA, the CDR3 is TGTGCCTGTGACACAGCCCGGGGGATGCCCTCCTGGGACACCCGACAGATGTTTTTC.

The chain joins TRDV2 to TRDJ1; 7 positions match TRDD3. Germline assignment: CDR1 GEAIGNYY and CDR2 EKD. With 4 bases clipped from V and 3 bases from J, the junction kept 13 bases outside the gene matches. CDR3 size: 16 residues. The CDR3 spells CACDPLLGTVSDKLIF. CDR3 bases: TGTGCCTGTGATCCTTTACTGGGGACCGTATCCGATAAACTCATCTTT.

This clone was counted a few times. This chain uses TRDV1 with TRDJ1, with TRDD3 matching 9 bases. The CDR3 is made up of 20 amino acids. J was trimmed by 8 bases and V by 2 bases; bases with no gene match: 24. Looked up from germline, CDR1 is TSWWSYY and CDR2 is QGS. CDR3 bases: TGTGCTCTTGGGGAAGTTAGGGGACCCCCCCTCCTCACTGGGGGACTCAAACTCATCTTT. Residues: CALGEVRGPPLLTGGLKLIF.

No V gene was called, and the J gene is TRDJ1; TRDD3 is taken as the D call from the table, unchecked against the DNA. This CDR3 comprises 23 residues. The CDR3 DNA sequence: TGTGCTCTTGGGGAACCCGAATTCTTCCTTAATTGGTCTGGGGGCCCCTACACCGATAAACTCATCTTT. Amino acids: CALGEPEFFLNWSGGPYTDKLIF.

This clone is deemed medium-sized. In DNA, the CDR3 is TGTGCTCTTGGGGAACTATACAATTCGGGCATTCTATTGTACACCGATAAACTCATCTTT. It specifies CALGELYNSGILLYTDKLIF. This chain links TRDV1 with TRDJ1, with unresolved D. The V gene lost 0 bases and the J gene lost 0 bases, with 23 bases spanning the gap. The germline CDR1 and CDR2 sequences are TSWWSYY and QGS. This CDR3 region has 20 residues.

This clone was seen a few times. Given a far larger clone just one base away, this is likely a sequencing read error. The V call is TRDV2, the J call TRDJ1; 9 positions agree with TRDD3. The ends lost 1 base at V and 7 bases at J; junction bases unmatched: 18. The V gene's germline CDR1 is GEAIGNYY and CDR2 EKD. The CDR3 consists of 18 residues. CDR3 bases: TGTGCCTGTGACACTACTCCACCGCATACTGGGGGAAGTAGTAAACTCATCTTT. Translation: CACDTTPPHTGGSSKLIF.

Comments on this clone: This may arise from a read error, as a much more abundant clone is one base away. The chain's CDR3 is CACDKIAALFNRGYASDKLIF. Written as DNA, the CDR3 is TGTGCCTGTGACAAGATTGCAGCCCTTTTCAATAGGGGATACGCGAGCGATAAACTCATCTTT. J is TRDJ1 and V is TRDV2; 9 nucleotides agree with TRDD3. The germline V gene encodes CDR1 GEAIGNYY and CDR2 EKD. The CDR3 runs 21 residues. V lost 2 bases to trimming and J lost 4 bases; unmatched junction nucleotides: 25.